This T cell receptor beta chain is drawn from a study of identical twins. Study-wide points: Cross-sectional statistics, not tracking of the same donors, supported the conclusions.

The donor group consisted entirely of healthy Caucasians. Template switching created a universal primer site, and the cDNA included unique molecular identifiers. TCRdb processed the 5' RACE reads anew with MiXCR; each CDR3 protein has one entry. The sample records fewer than 450,000 distinct CDR3 sequences, roughly 10% being singletons. The CDR3 is made up of 11 amino acids. The germline V and J ends were trimmed by 6 bases and 9 bases, with 9 bases remaining between them. This clonotype occurred a few times. Its antigen is still unknown. The source of this sequence is a woman aged 45-60 years in good health. The sequenced sample was naive T cells sorted from blood. The chain is built from TRBV12-3 or TRBV12-4 and TRBJ2-1, with D maybe TRBD2 (5 bases). The CDR3 spells CASSRGTEQFF. CDR3 DNA: TGTGCCAGCAGCCGGGGAACTGAGCAGTTCTTC.